Listed below are T cell receptor beta chains from one sample, sequenced in a study of blood T cell repertoires in COVID-19. Profiled with immunoSEQ multiplex PCR; TCRdb holds only in-frame clones, not every one. The table includes 60,000 to 75,000 clones, roughly 86% detected once. Sequenced material: peripheral blood. These receptors were taken from a man between 65 and 85 years old with active COVID-19. Both conserved end residues are part of each CDR3. The D gene is left open where the match is weak. Size tells how often a clone was seen (once, few, many) or the class of an expanded clone, and some rows leave it out.

V gene: TRBV19; clone size: -; J gene: TRBJ2-1; D gene: TRBD1; CDR3 protein: CATGGGWDEQFF; CDR3 DNA: TGTGCCACAGGGGGCGGGTGGGATGAGCAGTTCTTC
V gene: TRBV4-3; clone size: -; J gene: TRBJ2-3; D gene: TRBD1; CDR3 protein: CASSQDSRRGDTQYF; CDR3 DNA: TGCGCCAGCAGCCAAGATTCACGCAGGGGGGATACGCAGTATTTT
V gene: TRBV6-4; clone size: once; J gene: TRBJ2-1; D gene: -; CDR3 protein: CASSRSGQFF; CDR3 DNA: TGTGCCAGCAGCCGTAGCGGACAGTTCTTC
V gene: TRBV5-1; clone size: -; J gene: TRBJ2-7; D gene: TRBD2; CDR3 protein: CASSLARGGQQYF; CDR3 DNA: TGCGCCAGCAGCTTGGCCCGGGGGGGGCAGCAGTACTTC
V gene: TRBV28; clone size: -; J gene: TRBJ2-7; D gene: TRBD1; CDR3 protein: CASTRGGPEQYF; CDR3 DNA: TGTGCCAGCACCCGAGGGGGCCCTGAGCAGTACTTC
V gene: TRBV19; clone size: -; J gene: TRBJ2-1; D gene: TRBD2; CDR3 protein: CASSIAGLAGGSSYNEQFF; CDR3 DNA: TGTGCCAGTAGTATAGCGGGACTAGCGGGAGGGAGCTCCTACAATGAGCAGTTCTTC
V gene: TRBV24-1; clone size: -; J gene: TRBJ2-1; D gene: TRBD2; CDR3 protein: CATSEASGSTYNEQFF; CDR3 DNA: TGTGCCACCAGTGAGGCTAGCGGGAGTACCTACAATGAGCAGTTCTTC
V gene: TRBV4-1; clone size: -; J gene: TRBJ1-2; D gene: -; CDR3 protein: CASSPRQAYGYTF; CDR3 DNA: TGCGCCAGCAGCCCCCGACAGGCATATGGCTACACCTTC
V gene: TRBV11-1; clone size: -; J gene: TRBJ2-7; D gene: TRBD1; CDR3 protein: CASSPDRGTYEQYF; CDR3 DNA: TGTGCCAGCAGCCCGGACAGGGGAACCTACGAGCAGTACTTC
V gene: TRBV9; clone size: -; J gene: TRBJ1-1; D gene: -; CDR3 protein: CASSPRAQGTEAFF; CDR3 DNA: TGTGCCAGCAGCCCCCGGGCGCAGGGCACTGAAGCTTTCTTT
V gene: TRBV7-2; clone size: -; J gene: TRBJ1-2; D gene: TRBD1; CDR3 protein: CASSAYRGPDYGYTF; CDR3 DNA: TGTGCCAGCAGCGCCTACAGGGGACCGGACTATGGCTACACCTTC
V gene: TRBV24-1; clone size: few; J gene: TRBJ1-1; D gene: -; CDR3 protein: CATGAGAGTEAFF; CDR3 DNA: TGTGCCACCGGGGCGGGGGCGGGCACTGAAGCTTTCTTT
V gene: TRBV3-1/TRBV3-2; clone size: -; J gene: TRBJ2-3; D gene: TRBD2; CDR3 protein: CASSQTLAGATTDTQYF; CDR3 DNA: TGTGCCAGCAGCCAAACGTTAGCGGGAGCCACCACAGATACGCAGTATTTT
V gene: TRBV24-1; clone size: -; J gene: TRBJ1-5; D gene: -; CDR3 protein: CATSDRVSGNQPQHF; CDR3 DNA: TGTGCCACCAGTGACCGGGTGTCGGGCAATCAGCCCCAGCATTTT
V gene: TRBV19; clone size: once; J gene: TRBJ2-1; D gene: TRBD2; CDR3 protein: CASRTSGIDEQFF; CDR3 DNA: TGTGCCAGTAGGACTAGCGGGATCGATGAGCAGTTCTTC